This entry describes one TCR beta chain. Sequenced by immunoSEQ multiplex PCR; TCRdb stores in-frame clones only, minus some. Here the sample spans roughly 130,000 clones, roughly 75% being singletons. The source of the sample is a study of blood T cell repertoires in COVID-19. Overall study context: In each case, the material was cDNA or gDNA derived from T cells, B-cell-depleted T cells, or PBMCs.

With 1 base removed from V and 5 bases from J, the gap between germline ends came to 8 bases. CDR1 and CDR2 from the germline V gene are SGHAT and FQNNGV. The CDR3 is made up of 13 amino acids. This TCR was recovered from a man aged 55-75 years with active or convalescent COVID-19. The sample comprised peripheral blood. The V call is TRBV11-2, the J call TRBJ1-2, with a tentative D call TRBD1 (6 bases). CDR3 sequence reads: CASSLGGQYGYTF. For the CDR3, the DNA is TGTGCCAGCAGCTTAGGGGGACAATATGGCTACACCTTC.